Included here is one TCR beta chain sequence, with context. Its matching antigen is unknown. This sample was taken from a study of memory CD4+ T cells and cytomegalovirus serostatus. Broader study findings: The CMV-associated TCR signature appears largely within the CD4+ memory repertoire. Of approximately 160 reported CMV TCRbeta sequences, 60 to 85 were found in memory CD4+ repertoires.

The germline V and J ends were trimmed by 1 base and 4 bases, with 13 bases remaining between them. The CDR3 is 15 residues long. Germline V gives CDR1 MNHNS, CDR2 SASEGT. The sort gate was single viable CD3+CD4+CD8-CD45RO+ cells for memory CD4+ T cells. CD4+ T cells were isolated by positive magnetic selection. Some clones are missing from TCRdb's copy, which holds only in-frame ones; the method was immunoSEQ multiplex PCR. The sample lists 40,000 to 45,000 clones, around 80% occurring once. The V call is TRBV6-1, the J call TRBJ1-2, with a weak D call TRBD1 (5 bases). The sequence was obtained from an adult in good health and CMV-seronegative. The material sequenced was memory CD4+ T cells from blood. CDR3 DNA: TGTGCCAGCAGTGAAGTGGTAGGGGCCTTCTATGGCTACACCTTC. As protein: CASSEVVGAFYGYTF.